The 15 T cell receptor beta chains listed next were all sequenced from one sample in a study of shared clonotypes between healthy human individuals. Sequenced by immunoSEQ multiplex PCR; TCRdb stores in-frame clones only, minus some. The sample contains 2 million to 2.5 million clones, around 95% of which appear only once. Material for sequencing was naive CD4+ T cells sorted from blood. The subset was: CD45RA+ positively selected. The receptors originated from a young man in good health.

Concerning this clone: At the DNA level, this CDR3 is encoded by other sequences in the same sample as well. The rearrangement links TRBV10-3 to TRBJ1-1; no clear D. The germline CDR1 and CDR2 sequences are ENHRY and SYGVKD. The V and J ends lost 6 bases and 1 base respectively, with 9 bases between them. The CDR3 loop spans 13 amino acids. CDR3 in amino acids: CAISGPPNTEAFF. The CDR3 nucleotides read TGTGCCATCAGCGGGCCTCCGAACACTGAAGCTTTCTTT.

Of note for this clone: The sample holds other DNA sequences that translate to the same CDR3. V gene TRBV18 combines with J gene TRBJ2-7, with 7 nucleotides matching TRBD1. Trimming cost V 3 bases and J 4 bases; bases outside gene matches: 3. Per the germline V gene, CDR1 is KGHSH and CDR2 is LQKENI. The CDR3 length is 13 residues. CDR3 coding DNA: TGTGCCAGCTCACCCGAGACAGGGTACGAGCAGTACTTC. Protein sequence: CASSPETGYEQYF.

The count of this clone is one. The V gene is TRBV11-2, the J gene TRBJ1-1, with a possible D match to TRBD1 (6 bases). This CDR3 has 17 residues. With 2 bases removed from V and 1 base from J, the gap between germline ends came to 17 bases. Per the germline V gene, CDR1 is SGHAT and CDR2 is FQNNGV. The CDR3 bases are TGTGCCAGCAGCTTACGGCGGGGGGCACCAAAGAACACTGAAGCTTTCTTT. It translates to CASSLRRGAPKNTEAFF.

V gene TRBV6-5 combines with J gene TRBJ1-6; a weak D match, TRBD1 (5 bases). Trimming took 5 bases from V and 3 from J, leaving 11 bases between them. The CDR3 has 15 residues. Germline values: CDR1 MNHEY, CDR2 SVGAGI. The CDR3 reads CASSPGAGYNSPLHF. CDR3 DNA sequence: TGTGCCAGCAGTCCCGGGGCCGGCTATAATTCACCCCTCCACTTT.

This sequence joins TRBV6-5 and TRBJ2-7; TRBD1 aligns across 7 bases. Germline trimming cut 7 bases from V and 4 bases from J; bases unmatched to any gene: 7. The CDR3 consists of 13 residues. CDR1 and CDR2 (germline): MNHEY, SVGAGI. The CDR3 nucleotides read TGTGCCAGCACTAGACAGGGCGGGTACGAGCAGTACTTC. This sequence encodes CASTRQGGYEQYF.

The chain is built from TRBV5-1 and TRBJ1-2, with D unresolved. Germline-derived CDR1 and CDR2 are SGHRS and YFSETQ. The CDR3 consists of 12 residues. V dropped 7 bases and J dropped 8 bases, with 15 bases sitting between them. The CDR3 spells CASQAGKGGYTF. CDR3 in DNA: TGCGCCAGCCAAGCCGGGAAGGGCGGCTACACCTTC.

The chain carries TRBV15 and TRBJ2-5; D possibly corresponds to TRBD2 (7 bases). Trimming took off 0 bases at V and 1 base at J, with 12 bases between the two ends. Germline V lookup: CDR1 LNHNV, CDR2 YYDKDF (reference sequence). The CDR3 sequence is 16 residues long. The CDR3 nucleotides are TGTGCCACCAGCAGAGATGCGGGGGCGACCCAAGAGACCCAGTACTTC. This sequence encodes CATSRDAGATQETQYF.

The chain combines TRBV4-1 with TRBJ2-5; TRBD1 agrees at 8 bases. With 1 base clipped from V and 5 bases from J, the junction kept 6 bases outside the gene matches. The CDR3 is 15 amino acids. Germline CDR1 and CDR2: MGHRA and YSYEKL. CDR3 in amino acids: CASSQVGTGYETQYF. CDR3 DNA sequence: TGCGCCAGCAGCCAAGTTGGGACAGGTTATGAGACCCAGTACTTC.

The V call is TRBV28, the J call TRBJ2-5, with D maybe TRBD2 (5 bases). Trimming pared 2 bases from V and 4 bases from J, leaving 20 bases between. This CDR3 is built from 17 residues. Germline lookup yields CDR1 MDHEN and CDR2 SYDVKM. The CDR3 loop reads CASSLSGRVGPLETQYF. CDR3 nucleotides: TGTGCCAGCAGTTTAAGTGGGCGGGTCGGCCCCCTAGAGACCCAGTACTTC.

This chain uses TRBV27 with TRBJ1-3; maybe TRBD1 (6 bases). The CDR3 contains 14 residues. Germline V gene data show CDR1 as MNHEY and CDR2 as SMNVEV (reference sequence). V was shortened by 2 bases and J by 6 bases, with 11 bases between the two germline ends. For the CDR3, the DNA is TGTGCCAGCAGTTTAAGCGGGACACCAAACACCATATATTTT. It specifies CASSLSGTPNTIYF.

The chain uses TRBV30 and TRBJ1-4, with TRBD1 identical over 8 bases. Germline V gives CDR1 GTSNPN, CDR2 SVGIG (reference sequence). The J segment lost 7 bases and the V segment lost 5 bases, leaving 15 bases of the junction unmatched. The CDR3 has 16 amino acids. In DNA, the CDR3 is TGTGCCTGGTTAAGACAGGGGCGACGGACGGGTGAAAAACTGTTTTTT. This sequence encodes CAWLRQGRRTGEKLFF.

As to this clone: Different DNA sequences within this sample yield the same CDR3. The chain joins TRBV5-1 to TRBJ1-2; D call uncertain. V dropped 0 bases and J dropped 5 bases, with 8 bases sitting between them. The CDR3 is 13 residues long. Germline-derived CDR1 and CDR2 are SGHRS and YFSETQ. CDR3 in amino acids: CASSLGTAYGYTF. DNA for the CDR3: TGCGCCAGCAGCTTGGGCACGGCGTATGGCTACACCTTC.

The gene calls are TRBV7-3 and TRBJ2-7, with D perhaps TRBD2 (6 bases). The germline V gene encodes CDR1 SGHTA and CDR2 FQGTGA. CDR3 length: 10 residues. V gave up 11 bases and J gave up 7 bases, with 12 bases separating them. The CDR3 nucleotides are TGTGCCGCAAAGGGAGGTGAGCAGTACTTC. It codes for CAAKGGEQYF.

The rearrangement joins TRBV11-1 to TRBJ2-5, with D possibly TRBD2 on 5 matching bases. The CDR3 loop spans 15 amino acids. V lost 5 bases to trimming and J lost 4 bases, with 17 bases between them. Germline-derived CDR1 and CDR2 are SGHAT and FQDESV (reference sequence). CDR3 protein: CASSPGVDRGETQYF. As DNA, the CDR3 is TGTGCCAGCAGCCCTGGGGTGGACCGGGGAGAGACCCAGTACTTC.

This clone was observed a few times. The sample contains more than one DNA sequence encoding this CDR3. CDR3 coding DNA: TGTGCCAGCAGTGAAAGGGACTATGGCTACACCTTC. It yields the protein CASSERDYGYTF. The chain uses TRBV6-1 and TRBJ1-2, with no clear D. CDR1 is MNHNS, CDR2 SASEGT, per germline. The V gene lost 2 bases and the J gene lost 3 bases, with 4 bases spanning the gap. This CDR3 has 12 amino acids.